This TCR beta chain emerged from a study of cytomegalovirus exposure and HLA in healthy donors. General observations from the study: According to reports, the classifier identified cytomegalovirus status with high specificity and sensitivity. Rare TCR sequences predominated, though certain public TCRs were found in many donors.

The study drew the donors from its approximately 110-subject validation cohort, separate from the roughly 700-subject first cohort. Points on this clone: What it binds is unknown.

Trimming took off 6 bases at V and 2 bases at J, with 17 bases between the two ends. CDR1 MNHEY and CDR2 SVGAGI come from the germline V gene. The CDR3 is 15 amino acids. Using immunoSEQ multiplex PCR, the repertoire was profiled, and TCRdb retains in-frame clones only, with some absent. The sample has 250,000 to 300,000 clones, roughly 85% seen once. The receptor's source is a woman aged 18-29 years in good health and CMV-seronegative. Sequencing was carried out using PBMCs. The rearrangement uses TRBV6-5 and TRBJ2-7; D may be TRBD1 (6 bases). The CDR3 nucleotides are TGTGCCAGCAGCTATACCCGGGACACCGCCTACGAGCAGTACTTC. Translated: CASSYTRDTAYEQYF.